This T cell receptor beta chain was identified in a study of response to subunit inactivated influenza vaccine. General study points: The authors offered the suggestion that each seasonal influenza vaccination recruits few new T cells.

In its sample, this clonotype was seen a few times. Its antigen is not identified. Using its own MiXCR run on the RT-PCR reads, TCRdb lists one record per CDR3 protein. Among 530,000 or so distinct CDR3 sequences listed, 14% were seen once. Losses at the gene ends were 3 bases for V and 4 bases for J; bases not matched to a gene: 8. Per germline, CDR1 DFQATT and CDR2 SNEGSKA (reference sequence). The CDR3 totals 16 residues. The material was PBMCs from blood, obtained about 12 days after vaccination. The rearrangement uses TRBV20-1 and TRBJ2-3; 12 bases match TRBD1. This TCR came from a man aged 50 to 59 who received an inactivated influenza vaccine. The CDR3 nucleotides read TGCAGTGCTAGCTCTTGGGGGACAGGGGGCGCAGATACGCAGTATTTT. Its translation is CSASSWGTGGADTQYF.